The entry below describes one TCR beta chain. The data belong to a study of tumor T cells in aggressive B-cell lymphoma. CDR3 length equals 18 residues. Germline CDR1 and CDR2: LGHNA and YNFKEQ. V lost 0 bases and J lost 0, with 18 bases in between. Repertoires were generated with immunoSEQ multiplex PCR, while TCRdb's copy carries only in-frame clones and drops some. The top ten clones hold around 2.9% of a sample with thousands of clones, over 75% of them seen once. This clonotype originated in an adult with diffuse large B cell lymphoma. The rearrangement uses TRBV4-2 and TRBJ2-7; perhaps TRBD2 as D (5 bases). The sequencing sample was made of tumor tissue. The CDR3 coding sequence is TGTGCCAGCAGCCAAGAGATAGCGCAAGGTGGGTACTCCTACGAGCAGTACTTC. This gives the protein CASSQEIAQGGYSYEQYF.